This is a list of T cell receptor beta chains from one sample in a study of blood T cell repertoires in COVID-19. Repertoires were generated with immunoSEQ multiplex PCR, while TCRdb's copy carries only in-frame clones and drops some. The repertoire holds around 500,000 clones, with 70% to 90% as singletons. Sequenced sample: peripheral blood. The receptors stem from a human donor in a cohort sampled during active COVID-19. Both conserved end residues are part of each CDR3. Each record gives: clone size, D gene, V gene, J gene, CDR3 protein, CDR3 DNA. A D gene is named only where the DNA matches it firmly. Clone sizes are given selectively: once, few, many, or a class where the clone is expanded.

>-|-|TRBV9|TRBJ2-7
CASSVEAGHEQYF
TGTGCCAGCAGCGTAGAGGCAGGGCACGAGCAGTACTTC
>-|TRBD2|TRBV11-2|TRBJ2-1
CASGLAGGNEQFF
TGTGCCAGCGGACTAGCGGGAGGCAATGAGCAGTTCTTC
>few|-|TRBV6-2/TRBV6-3|TRBJ1-5
CASSNRLRPQHF
TGTGCCAGCAGTAACAGGTTAAGGCCCCAGCATTTT
>-|-|TRBV3-1/TRBV3-2|TRBJ2-5
CASSQDYVQETQYF
TGTGCCAGCAGCCAAGACTACGTTCAAGAGACCCAGTACTTC
>-|TRBD1|TRBV28|TRBJ2-6
CASRFDRGPGANVLTF
TGTGCCAGCAGGTTCGACAGGGGGCCTGGGGCCAACGTCCTGACTTTC
>-|-|TRBV5-8|TRBJ2-2
CASSLVSPIYTGELFF
TGTGCCAGCAGCTTGGTGTCCCCTATTTACACCGGGGAGCTGTTTTTT
>-|TRBD1|TRBV7-2|TRBJ2-5
CASSQRQGARVETQYF
TGTGCCAGCAGCCAGAGACAGGGGGCTAGAGTAGAGACCCAGTACTTC
>-|-|TRBV28|TRBJ1-1
CASRGEARGNTEAFF
TGTGCCAGCCGCGGGGAGGCTCGCGGGAACACTGAAGCTTTCTTT
>-|-|TRBV11-1|TRBJ1-4
CASSFSGEEKLFF
TGTGCCAGCAGTTTCTCCGGTGAAGAAAAACTGTTTTTT
>-|TRBD1|TRBV7-2|TRBJ2-7
CASSTGTGFEQYF
TGTGCCAGCAGCACCGGGACAGGGTTCGAGCAGTACTTC
>-|-|TRBV19|TRBJ1-5
CASSIDRTVSNQPQHF
TGTGCCAGTAGTATAGATAGGACAGTCAGCAATCAGCCCCAGCATTTT
>many|-|TRBV11-2|TRBJ2-2
CASSGLQALLGELFF
TGTGCCAGCAGCGGACTACAGGCGCTTCTCGGGGAGCTGTTTTTT
>-|TRBD1|TRBV5-1|TRBJ1-1
CASSRGTDTEAFF
TGCGCCAGCAGCCGAGGGACAGACACTGAAGCTTTCTTT
>-|-|TRBV7-2|TRBJ2-1
CASSLGVSSGQFF
TGTGCCAGCAGCTTAGGAGTTTCGAGTGGGCAGTTCTTC
>-|TRBD1|TRBV7-9|TRBJ1-2
CASSTPTGFFNYGYTF
TGTGCCAGCAGCACCCCGACAGGGTTTTTTAACTATGGCTACACCTTC
>-|-|TRBV5-6|TRBJ2-3
CASSTPLASTDTQYF
TGTGCCAGCAGTACCCCGCTAGCGAGCACAGATACGCAGTATTTT
>once|-|TRBV30|TRBJ2-4
CAWRGQGGLNIQYF
TGTGCCTGGAGGGGGCAGGGGGGCTTAAACATTCAGTACTTC
>-|-|TRBV7-2|TRBJ1-1
CASSPPNDRPRNTEAFF
TGTGCCAGCAGCCCCCCGAATGACAGACCGAGGAACACTGAAGCTTTCTTT
>-|-|TRBV19|TRBJ2-1
CASSIRQSSYNEQFF
TGTGCCAGTAGTATCCGACAGAGCTCCTACAATGAGCAGTTCTTC
>-|TRBD1|TRBV19|TRBJ2-5
CASSPSTGGQTQYF
TGTGCCAGTAGTCCGTCTACAGGGGGCCAGACCCAGTACTTC
>-|-|TRBV30|TRBJ2-1
CAWSVRGASTYNEQFF
TGTGCCTGGAGTGTACGCGGGGCTTCTACCTACAATGAGCAGTTCTTC
>-|TRBD1|TRBV6-6|TRBJ1-1
CASSYSTRTGNTEAFF
TGTGCCAGCAGTTACTCGACTCGGACAGGGAACACTGAAGCTTTCTTT
>-|-|TRBV18|TRBJ1-1
CASSPEGAAEAFF
TGTGCCAGCTCACCAGAAGGGGCAGCCGAAGCTTTCTTT
>-|TRBD1|TRBV29-1|TRBJ2-7
CSVVRDRGDEQYF
TGCAGCGTTGTAAGGGACAGGGGGGACGAGCAGTACTTC
>once|TRBD1|TRBV29-1|TRBJ2-5
CSVQAGGVLETQYF
TGCAGCGTCCAAGCAGGGGGCGTCCTGGAGACCCAGTACTTC
>-|TRBD1|TRBV24-1|TRBJ2-7
CATRQTGDSYEQYF
TGTGCCACCAGACAAACAGGGGACTCCTACGAGCAGTACTTC
>-|-|TRBV18|TRBJ1-6
CASSPKGDSPLHF
TGTGCCAGCTCACCGAAGGGGGATTCACCCCTCCACTTT
>-|TRBD2|TRBV5-3|TRBJ2-5
CARSLGTSGAQETQYF
TGTGCCAGAAGCCTCGGGACTAGCGGGGCGCAAGAGACCCAGTACTTC
>-|-|TRBV3-1/TRBV3-2|TRBJ1-5
CASSPSLAGGQPQHF
TGTGCCAGCAGCCCCTCGCTAGCGGGGGGTCAGCCCCAGCATTTT
>-|TRBD1|TRBV11-3|TRBJ2-7
CASSKGASYEQYF
TGTGCCAGCAGCAAGGGGGCGAGCTACGAGCAGTACTTC
>-|-|TRBV7-3|TRBJ1-1
CASSLLWGAEAFF
TGTGCCAGCAGCTTATTGTGGGGAGCTGAAGCTTTCTTT
>-|TRBD1|TRBV20-1|TRBJ2-2
CSASGGTGRNTGELFF
TGCAGTGCCAGTGGCGGGACAGGGCGGAACACCGGGGAGCTGTTTTTT
>-|-|TRBV29-1|TRBJ2-3
CSVDSGVVDTQYF
TGCAGCGTTGATTCGGGGGTGGTAGATACGCAGTATTTT
>few|-|TRBV7-2|TRBJ2-1
CASSLAGTSFYNEQFF
TGTGCCAGCAGCTTAGCCGGGACTTCCTTCTACAATGAGCAGTTCTTC
>-|TRBD1|TRBV20-1|TRBJ1-1
CSASRQGSLDTEAFF
TGCAGTGCTAGTAGACAGGGGAGTTTAGATACTGAAGCTTTCTTT
>-|-|TRBV4-2|TRBJ1-5
CASSQAGGGNQPQHF
TGTGCCAGCAGCCAAGCGGGGGGAGGCAATCAGCCCCAGCATTTT
>-|-|TRBV15|TRBJ1-2
CATSASGHFYGYTF
TGTGCCACCAGCGCCTCGGGACACTTCTATGGCTACACCTTC
>-|TRBD2|TRBV7-8|TRBJ2-7
CASSLKASGGYYEQYF
TGTGCCAGCAGCTTAAAGGCTAGCGGGGGATATTACGAGCAGTACTTC
>-|TRBD1|TRBV5-8|TRBJ2-5
CASSSQYDRRDRRTQYF
TGTGCCAGCAGCTCCCAGTACGACCGACGGGACAGGCGGACCCAGTACTTC
>-|TRBD1|TRBV24-1|TRBJ2-2
CATSDPGQGTGELFF
TGTGCCACCAGTGATCCGGGACAGGGGACCGGGGAGCTGTTTTTT
>-|TRBD2|TRBV11-1|TRBJ2-2
CASSATSVGELFF
TGTGCCAGCAGCGCTACTAGCGTCGGGGAGCTGTTTTTT
>-|TRBD1|TRBV27|TRBJ1-4
CASSLRGRDLGKLFF
TGTGCCAGCAGTCTCAGGGGGCGCGATCTTGGAAAACTGTTTTTT
>-|-|TRBV7-2|TRBJ1-5
CASSLGGGGNQPQHF
TGTGCCAGCAGCTTAGGTGGGGGAGGAAATCAGCCCCAGCATTTT
>-|TRBD2|TRBV11-2|TRBJ2-1
CASSLGGRGYNEQFF
TGTGCCAGCAGCTTAGGCGGGAGGGGCTACAATGAGCAGTTCTTC
>-|TRBD1|TRBV27|TRBJ1-4
CASSLGVGQGATINEKLFF
TGTGCCAGCAGTTTAGGTGTAGGTCAGGGGGCGACGATAAATGAAAAACTGTTTTTT
>-|-|TRBV21-1|TRBJ2-2
CASRCHLTGLTGELFF
TGTGCCAGCAGGTGTCATCTCACAGGCTTGACCGGGGAGCTGTTTTTT
>-|TRBD1|TRBV27|TRBJ1-5
CASSSFTGGRGNQPQHF
TGTGCCAGCAGTTCCTTCACAGGGGGCAGGGGCAATCAGCCCCAGCATTTT
>-|-|TRBV3-1/TRBV3-2|TRBJ2-1
CASSHLIASRSYNEQFF
TGTGCCAGCAGCCATCTTATAGCCTCCCGCTCCTACAATGAGCAGTTCTTC
>once|TRBD1|TRBV30|TRBJ2-2
CAGDRGVATGELFF
TGTGCCGGCGACAGGGGGGTGGCCACCGGGGAGCTGTTTTTT
>-|-|TRBV20-1|TRBJ1-5
CSASGGGNQPQHF
TGCAGTGCCAGTGGGGGGGGCAATCAGCCCCAGCATTTT
>-|-|TRBV3-1/TRBV3-2|TRBJ1-1
CASSHYRGNPQAFF
TGTGCCAGCAGCCACTACCGGGGGAACCCCCAGGCTTTCTTT
>-|TRBD2|TRBV30|TRBJ2-7
CAWSVRVWTSGRADEQYF
TGTGCCTGGAGTGTACGAGTTTGGACTAGCGGGAGGGCCGACGAGCAGTACTTC
>-|-|TRBV30|TRBJ1-5
CAWSVWSGQPQHF
TGTGCCTGGAGTGTATGGTCGGGACAGCCCCAGCATTTT
>-|TRBD1|TRBV2|TRBJ1-1
CASIPTGGRTEAFF
TGTGCCAGCATCCCGACAGGGGGACGCACTGAAGCTTTCTTT
>-|-|TRBV23-1|TRBJ2-7
CASSQPFRRGKSSYEQYF
TGCGCCAGCAGTCAGCCTTTTCGAAGAGGAAAGAGCTCCTACGAGCAGTACTTC
>-|-|TRBV28|TRBJ2-7
CASSSGSAGGYGTSYEQYF
TGTGCCAGCAGTTCCGGGTCGGCAGGGGGGTATGGGACATCCTACGAGCAGTACTTC
>-|-|TRBV9|TRBJ1-4
CASSVGADEKLFF
TGTGCCAGCAGCGTAGGGGCTGATGAAAAACTGTTTTTT
>once|-|TRBV18|TRBJ2-5
CASSPEHIQETQYF
TGTGCCAGCTCACCAGAACATATCCAAGAGACCCAGTACTTC